This TCR beta chain was captured by sequencing in a study of CD8+ T cells in alopecia areata. The CDR3 totals 14 residues. Deletions cut 3 bases from V and 1 base from J, with 12 bases between. CDR1 is GTSNPN, CDR2 SVGIG, per germline (reference sequence). TCR sequencing used cDNA made by reverse transcription of extracted RNA. Only in-frame clones appear in the TCRdb table, and some are missing; sequencing was by immunoSEQ multiplex PCR. The sample records a few hundred thousand clones, roughly two thirds being singletons. The source material was CD4+ T cells sorted from blood, sampled at week 0. The chain couples TRBV30 to TRBJ2-5; a possible D gene is TRBD1 (5 bases). The sequence derives from a human donor with alopecia areata. CDR3 sequence: CAWRSSDTQETQYF. The DNA for the CDR3 is TGTGCCTGGAGAAGTTCGGACACCCAAGAGACCCAGTACTTC.